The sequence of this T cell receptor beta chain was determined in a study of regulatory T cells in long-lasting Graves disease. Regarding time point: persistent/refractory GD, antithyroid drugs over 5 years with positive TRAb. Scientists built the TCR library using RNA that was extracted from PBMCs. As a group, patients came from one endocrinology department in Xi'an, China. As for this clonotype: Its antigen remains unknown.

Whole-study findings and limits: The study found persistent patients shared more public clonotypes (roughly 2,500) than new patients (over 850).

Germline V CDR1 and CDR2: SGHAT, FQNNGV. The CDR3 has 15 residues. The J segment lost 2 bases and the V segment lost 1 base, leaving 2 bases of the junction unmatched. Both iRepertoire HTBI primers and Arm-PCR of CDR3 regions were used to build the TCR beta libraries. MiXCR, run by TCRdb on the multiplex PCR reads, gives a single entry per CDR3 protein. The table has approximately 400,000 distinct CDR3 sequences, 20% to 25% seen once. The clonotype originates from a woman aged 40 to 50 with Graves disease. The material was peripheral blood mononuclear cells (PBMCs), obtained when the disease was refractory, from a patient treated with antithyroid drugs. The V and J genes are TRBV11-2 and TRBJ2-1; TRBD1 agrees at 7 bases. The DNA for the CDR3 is TGTGCCAGCAGCTTAGTCAGGGGGACCTACAATGAGCAGTTCTTC. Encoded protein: CASSLVRGTYNEQFF.